This is a list of T cell receptor beta chains from one sample in a study of vaccination effects on CD4 cells after COVID-19. This table comes from immunoSEQ multiplex PCR, and its TCRdb copy is limited to in-frame clones, with some not included. Of 70,000 or so clones in the sample, approximately 71% were seen once. No antigen has been assigned to these receptors. The source material was CD4+ T cells from PBMCs cultured without peptide, sampled before COVID-19 vaccination. These receptors came from a human donor who received a COVID-19 vaccine. Both conserved end residues are part of each CDR3. The D gene is left open where the match is weak. Size tells how often a clone was seen (once, few, many) or the class of an expanded clone, and some rows leave it out.

V gene	CDR3 length	D gene	J gene	clone size	CDR3 DNA	CDR3 protein
TRBV7-2	15	-	TRBJ1-6	-	TGTGCCAGCAGCCCGCCGCGGGGGGTAGAGTCACCCCTCCACTTT	CASSPPRGVESPLHF
TRBV14	18	TRBD2	TRBJ2-5	-	TGTGCCAGCAGCCTCGGACTAGCGGGTCCGGGCCTAGAGGAGACCCAGTACTTC	CASSLGLAGPGLEETQYF
TRBV28	16	TRBD2	TRBJ2-1	-	TGTGCCAGCACTCCCACGGGGCGGGGGGGCCAGAATGAGCAGTTCTTC	CASTPTGRGGQNEQFF
TRBV5-1	15	TRBD1	TRBJ2-5	-	TGCGCCAGCAGCCCACGGACAGGTTTCCAAGAGACCCAGTACTTC	CASSPRTGFQETQYF
TRBV19	19	TRBD1	TRBJ2-2	few	TGTGCCAGTAGTATTCGCCCAATTACCGGGACAGGGGACACCGGGGAGCTGTTTTTT	CASSIRPITGTGDTGELFF
TRBV7-2	16	TRBD1	TRBJ1-4	once	TGTGCCAGCAGCTCCCGACAGGGGGGACCTAATGAAAAACTGTTTTTT	CASSSRQGGPNEKLFF
TRBV7-2	13	-	TRBJ1-1	-	TGTGCCAGCAGCTTAGTTCGGGACACTGAAGCTTTCTTT	CASSLVRDTEAFF
TRBV5-1	16	TRBD2	TRBJ2-4	once	TGCGCCAGCAGCTCGGGGACTAGCGAGGCCAAAAACATTCAGTACTTC	CASSSGTSEAKNIQYF
TRBV7-3	15	-	TRBJ2-2	-	TGTGCCAGCAGCCCTAAATCGGTGAACACCGGGGAGCTGTTTTTT	CASSPKSVNTGELFF
TRBV5-1	13	TRBD1	TRBJ1-2	-	TGCGCCAGCAGCGGACAGGGCGCCTATGGCTACACCTTC	CASSGQGAYGYTF
TRBV14	13	-	TRBJ1-1	-	TGTGCCAGCAGCCAGAATATGAACACTGAAGCTTTCTTT	CASSQNMNTEAFF
TRBV7-2	13	-	TRBJ1-2	-	TGTGCCAGCAGCTTAGGGGCCGGCTATGGCTACACCTTC	CASSLGAGYGYTF
TRBV12-3/TRBV12-4	13	TRBD1	TRBJ1-5	few	TGTGCCAGCAGTTGGGACAGGGGGCAGCCCCAGCATTTT	CASSWDRGQPQHF
TRBV7-6	16	-	TRBJ2-5	many	TGTGCCAGCAGCCCGCCGGGCCTCCAAGGCGGGGAGACCCAGTACTTC	CASSPPGLQGGETQYF
TRBV7-2	14	-	TRBJ2-1	-	TGTGCCAGCAGCCCAGGGGCCGGGAAAAATGAGCAGTTCTTC	CASSPGAGKNEQFF
TRBV6-1	13	-	TRBJ1-2	-	TGTGCCAGCAGTGAAGGACAGTACTATGGCTACACCTTC	CASSEGQYYGYTF
TRBV18	17	-	TRBJ2-2	-	TGTGCCAGCTCTCTACAGGGTGCTATCACTAACACCGGGGAGCTGTTTTTT	CASSLQGAITNTGELFF
TRBV19	15	TRBD1	TRBJ1-5	-	TGTGCCAGTACCCCGCCCGGACAGGTCCCTCAGCCCCAGCATTTT	CASTPPGQVPQPQHF
TRBV24-1	16	-	TRBJ2-1	-	TGTGCCACCAGTGACCCCGGGACCCCAGGTTCAGATGAGCAGTTCTTC	CATSDPGTPGSDEQFF
TRBV15	15	-	TRBJ2-2	few	TGTGCCACCAGCAGAGAAGTACGGTTCACCGGGGAGCTGTTTTTT	CATSREVRFTGELFF
TRBV19	14	-	TRBJ1-3	-	TGTGCCACCTCGGACTCAATCTCTGGAAACACCATATATTTT	CATSDSISGNTIYF
TRBV5-8	15	TRBD1	TRBJ2-1	-	TGTGCCAGCAGCCGACAGGGTTTTTTTAGCAATGAGCAGTTCTTC	CASSRQGFFSNEQFF
TRBV7-2	15	TRBD1	TRBJ2-1	few	TGTGCCAGCAGCTCCAGAGGGACAGGCTACTATGAGCAGTTCTTC	CASSSRGTGYYEQFF
TRBV29-1	14	TRBD1	TRBJ1-2	-	TGCAGCGTTGAAGGGGGAGCAGGGGGCCAGAGCTACACCTTC	CSVEGGAGGQSYTF
TRBV5-6	15	-	TRBJ1-2	-	TGTGCCAGCAGCTTGGTCTCCTCCGAGACCTATGGCTACACCTTC	CASSLVSSETYGYTF
TRBV19	18	-	TRBJ2-6	-	TGTGCCACCAAGTATATTGGGCTAGGGGGGACTGGGGCCAACGTCCTGACTTTC	CATKYIGLGGTGANVLTF
TRBV3-1/TRBV3-2	13	-	TRBJ2-2	-	TGCGCCAGCAGCCAAGGGGCGACCGGGGAGCTGTTTTTT	CASSQGATGELFF
TRBV27	14	TRBD1	TRBJ1-5	-	TGTGCCAGCAGTGTACGACAGGGCCGTCAGCCCCAGCATTTT	CASSVRQGRQPQHF
TRBV27	16	-	TRBJ2-6	-	TGTGCCAGCAAGGCCCTGGGGGGAACTGGGGCCAACGTCCTGACTTTC	CASKALGGTGANVLTF
TRBV6-2/TRBV6-3	12	-	TRBJ1-2	-	TGTGCCAGCAGTTACCCAGACTATGGCTACACCTTC	CASSYPDYGYTF
TRBV2	13	-	TRBJ1-5	-	TGTGCCAGCAGTTCTGGATCTCTGGAGCCCCAGCATTTT	CASSSGSLEPQHF
TRBV5-1	15	-	TRBJ2-3	-	TGCGCCAGCAGCAACCGGATGGGAGAGATAGATACGCAGTATTTT	CASSNRMGEIDTQYF
TRBV25-1	17	TRBD1	TRBJ2-6	-	TGTGCCAGCAGTTGGACAGGGGGCATATCTGGGGCCAACGTCCTGACTTTC	CASSWTGGISGANVLTF
TRBV6-1	14	-	TRBJ2-5	-	TGTGCCAGCAGTGATGGGGGCGTGGGGGAGACCCAGTACTTC	CASSDGGVGETQYF
TRBV6-6	13	TRBD1	TRBJ2-1	-	TGTGCCAGCAGTTACAATTACAGGGGTGAGCAGTTCTTC	CASSYNYRGEQFF
TRBV30	15	TRBD1	TRBJ2-2	-	TGTGCCTGGAGTGGGCAGGGGGTTAACACCGGGGAGCTGTTTTTT	CAWSGQGVNTGELFF
TRBV3-1/TRBV3-2	13	-	TRBJ1-1	-	TGTGCCAGCAGCCAGGGGGGGAACACTGAAGCTTTCTTT	CASSQGGNTEAFF
TRBV4-3	16	-	TRBJ2-4	-	TGCGCCAGCAGCCAAGAACCAGCGGACGCCAAAAACATTCAGTACTTC	CASSQEPADAKNIQYF
TRBV10-3	14	-	TRBJ1-6	-	TGTGCCATTGCACAGGGCCCCTATAATTCACCCCTCCACTTT	CAIAQGPYNSPLHF
TRBV19	15	TRBD2	TRBJ2-1	-	TGTGCCAGTAGTATCGAACTAGCGGGGGGGGATGAGCAGTTCTTC	CASSIELAGGDEQFF